This T cell receptor beta chain comes out of a study of T cells expressing NK-cell markers. Study-wide background: Sorted CD3+CD56+NKG2C+, CD3+CD56+NKG2C- and CD3+CD56-NKG2C+ T-cell subsets were beta-chain profiled. Seven HCMV-seropositive donors and one seronegative donor made up the eight sequenced donors. General study results and limits: For a few donors, these clonotypes were likewise the leading ones in the CD3+CD56-NKG2C+ fraction.

TCR beta cDNA was generated via 5'RACE template switching incorporating UMIs. TCRdb reanalyzed the 5' RACE reads, giving one entry per CDR3 protein sequence and no DNA. The specimen's table records 300,000 or so distinct CDR3 sequences. Germline assignment: CDR1 DFQATT and CDR2 SNEGSKA (reference sequence). The CDR3 loop spans 13 amino acids. As concerns this clonotype: Its antigen is not known.

The sequencing input was blood T cells: a sorted CD56 or NKG2C T cell subset, CD4+ or CD8+ T cells, or bulk PBMC T cells (not recorded which). This TCR was sampled from a woman between 18 and 70 years old in good health. The genes are TRBV20-1 and TRBJ2-1; without DNA, the TCRdb call of TRBD2 cannot be checked. CDR3 residues: CSASGRRWNEQFF.